The clone carrying this TCR beta chain was detected only a few times. Its antigen is as yet unknown. This CDR3 comprises 17 residues. CDR1 is SGHTA and CDR2 is FQGNSA in the germline V gene. Trimming shortened V by 4 bases and J by 6 bases, and 22 bases separated the two germline ends. Every bit of the isolated RNA underwent reverse transcription, so sequencing read expressed TCRB transcripts. Repertoires were generated with immunoSEQ multiplex PCR, while TCRdb's copy carries only in-frame clones and drops some. The data contain 200,000 to 300,000 clones, just over 20% of them singletons. This entry comes from a study of beta chain features in type 1 diabetes. Study observations and caveats: Among patients with Type 1 diabetes, TCRB CDR3s were moderately but significantly shorter in every one of the four CD4+ subsets.

V and J are TRBV7-2 and TRBJ2-1; weak D call: TRBD1 (5 bases). The receptor was derived from a woman between 40 and 55 years old with type 1 diabetes. What was sequenced was naive CD4+ T cells from blood. CDR3 nucleotide sequence: TGTGCCAGCAGCTCCGAACCCGGCGCTGGGGCCTCCAATGAGCAGTTCTTC. This translates into CASSSEPGAGASNEQFF.